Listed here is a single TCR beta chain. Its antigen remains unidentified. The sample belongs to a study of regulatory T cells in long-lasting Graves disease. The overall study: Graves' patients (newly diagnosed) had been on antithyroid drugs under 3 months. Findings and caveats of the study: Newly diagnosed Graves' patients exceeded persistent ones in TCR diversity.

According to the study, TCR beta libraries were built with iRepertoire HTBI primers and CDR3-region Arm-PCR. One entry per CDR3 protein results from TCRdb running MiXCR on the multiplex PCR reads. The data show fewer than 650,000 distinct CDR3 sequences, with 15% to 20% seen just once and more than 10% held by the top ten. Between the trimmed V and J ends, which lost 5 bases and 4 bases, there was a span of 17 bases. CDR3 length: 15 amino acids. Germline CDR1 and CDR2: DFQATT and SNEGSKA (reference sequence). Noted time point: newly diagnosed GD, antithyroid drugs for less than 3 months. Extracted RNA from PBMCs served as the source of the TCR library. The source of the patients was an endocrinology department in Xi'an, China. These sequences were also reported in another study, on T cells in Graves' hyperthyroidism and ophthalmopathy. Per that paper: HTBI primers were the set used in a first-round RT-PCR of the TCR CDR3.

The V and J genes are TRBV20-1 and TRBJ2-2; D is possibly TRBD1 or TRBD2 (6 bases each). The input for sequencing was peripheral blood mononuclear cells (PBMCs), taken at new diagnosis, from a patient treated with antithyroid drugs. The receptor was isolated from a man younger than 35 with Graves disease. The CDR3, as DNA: TGCAGTGCTCCGCCGGAGGGGGGAGGCACCGGGGAGCTGTTTTTT. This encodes CSAPPEGGGTGELFF.